This entry lists 32 T cell receptor beta chains sequenced from one sample in a study of blood T cell repertoires in COVID-19. Sequencing used immunoSEQ multiplex PCR; TCRdb keeps in-frame clones, though not all of them. Among 300,000 to 350,000 clones, 75% to 90% were seen once, and the ten largest hold 2.5% to 3.5%. What was sequenced was peripheral blood. The receptors originated from a woman aged 25-40 years with COVID-19, enrolled during active disease.

The chain joins TRBV10-3 to TRBJ2-5; D is undetermined. CDR1 and CDR2 from the germline V gene are ENHRY and SYGVKD. Trimming removed 4 bases from V and 1 base from J, with 10 bases in between. The CDR3 length is 14 residues. CDR3 sequence: CAISASAPQETQYF. The CDR3 DNA reads TGTGCCATCAGTGCGTCGGCTCCCCAAGAGACCCAGTACTTC.

The chain links TRBV5-4 to TRBJ1-1; D ambiguous. Trimming stripped 5 bases from V and 1 base from J, with 9 bases between. This CDR3 has 13 amino acids. Germline loops: CDR1 SGHNT, CDR2 YYREEE (reference sequence). CDR3 residues: CASRGERNTEAFF. CDR3 DNA: TGTGCCAGCAGGGGCGAGAGGAACACTGAAGCTTTCTTT.

The CDR3 loop reads CASSLSQQGGKGYTF. The CDR3, as DNA: TGTGCCAGCAGTTTAAGTCAGCAGGGAGGAAAAGGCTACACCTTC. This chain connects TRBV28 to TRBJ1-2; tentatively, D is TRBD1 (5 bases). Germline-derived CDR1 and CDR2 are MDHEN and SYDVKM. The V end was cut by 2 bases, the J end by 8 bases, with 18 bases between. The CDR3 sequence is 15 residues long.

The CDR3 bases are TGTGCCAGCAGCCCCGTAGCGGGAGAACAAGAGACCCAGTACTTC. Its translation is CASSPVAGEQETQYF. This rearrangement joins TRBV7-2 to TRBJ2-5, with 9 bases fitting TRBD2. With 5 bases clipped from V and 2 bases from J, the junction kept 6 bases outside the gene matches. This CDR3 has 15 residues. The germline CDR1 and CDR2 sequences are SGHTA and FQGNSA.

CDR3 coding DNA: TGTGCCAGTAGTATTCCGGCAGGGGAACGCAACACCATATATTTT. Its protein is CASSIPAGERNTIYF. The chain links TRBV19 to TRBJ1-3; TRBD1 is a possible D gene (6 bases). Trimming removed 3 bases from V and 7 bases from J, with 16 bases in between. The V gene's germline CDR1 is LNHDA and CDR2 SQIVND (reference sequence). This CDR3 comprises 15 residues.

This CDR3 reads CASSRSPGGSYGYTF. CDR3 coding DNA: TGTGCCAGCAGCCGCTCGCCGGGAGGGAGCTATGGCTACACCTTC. The chain joins TRBV6-5 to TRBJ1-2; D call uncertain. V lost 6 bases, J lost 4 bases, and 18 bases lay in between. CDR1 and CDR2 (germline): MNHEY, SVGAGI. This CDR3 spans 15 amino acids.

The chain uses TRBV7-4 and TRBJ1-6; 9 positions agree with TRBD1. V shed 0 bases, J shed 0 bases, and the junction held 9 bases outside the gene matches. The CDR3 is made up of 20 amino acids. The germline CDR1 and CDR2 sequences are SGHVT and SQSDAQ. The CDR3 bases are TGTGCCAGCAGCTTAGCGAACAGGGGGCGACTGAGCTCCTATAATTCACCCCTCCACTTT. It codes for CASSLANRGRLSSYNSPLHF.

This sequence joins TRBV6-5 and TRBJ1-4; a possible D gene is TRBD1 (6 bases). Trimming removed 6 bases from V and 11 bases from J, with 10 bases in between. CDR3 size: 11 residues. CDR1 is MNHEY, CDR2 SVGAGI, per germline. The CDR3 loop reads CASRSGEKLFF. CDR3 DNA sequence: TGTGCCAGCAGATCAGGGGAGAAACTGTTTTTT.

The gene calls are TRBV29-1 and TRBJ2-3; 7 positions agree with TRBD1. The V gene's germline CDR1 is SQVTM and CDR2 ANQGSEA. The J segment lost 5 bases and the V segment lost 3 bases, leaving 8 bases of the junction unmatched. The CDR3 has 14 amino acids. CDR3 nucleotides: TGCAGCGTTGAGGGACAGCCCTCGGGAGATACGCAGTATTTT. It codes for CSVEGQPSGDTQYF.

V is TRBV18 and J is TRBJ2-2; D gene uncertain. The V and J ends lost 5 bases and 6 bases respectively, with 7 bases between them. Per germline, CDR1 KGHSH and CDR2 LQKENI. This CDR3 is built from 12 residues. The CDR3 is CASSAVAGELFF. The CDR3 nucleotides are TGTGCCAGCTCAGCAGTTGCCGGGGAGCTGTTTTTT.

The V call is TRBV27, the J call TRBJ1-1, with D unclear. V lost 5 bases and J lost 0, with 7 bases in between. In germline, CDR1 is MNHEY, CDR2 SMNVEV (reference sequence). The CDR3 has 13 amino acids. The CDR3 sequence: CASSMAVNTEAFF. The CDR3 bases are TGTGCCAGCAGTATGGCAGTGAACACTGAAGCTTTCTTT.

In its sample, this clone was seen once. The chain recombines TRBV19 with TRBJ1-6; TRBD1 matches 11 bases. The CDR3 runs 15 residues. V trimming: 10 bases; J trimming: 7 bases; junction bases outside the gene matches: 9. Per germline, CDR1 LNHDA and CDR2 SQIVND (reference sequence). The CDR3 reads CATLSGQGANSPLHF. In nucleotides, the CDR3 is TGTGCCACCTTATCTGGACAGGGGGCGAATTCACCCCTCCACTTT.

This chain links TRBV7-8 with TRBJ1-2; D not certain. Germline lookup yields CDR1 SGHVS and CDR2 FQNEAQ. There are 14 residues in the CDR3. The V end lost 2 bases, the J end lost 1 base, and 8 bases lay between the germline ends. The CDR3 DNA sequence: TGTGCCAGCAGCTTATCCCGGGTTAACTATGGCTACACCTTC. Its translation is CASSLSRVNYGYTF.

This rearrangement joins TRBV27 to TRBJ1-1; 7 bases align to TRBD1. V gave up 2 bases and J gave up 11 bases; unmatched junction bases: 8. The CDR3 spans 13 residues. Per the germline V gene, CDR1 is MNHEY and CDR2 is SMNVEV (reference sequence). CDR3 region: CASSLRQGGWAFF. CDR3 DNA: TGTGCCAGCAGTTTAAGACAGGGAGGTTGGGCTTTCTTT.

The chain has TRBV12-3 or TRBV12-4 and TRBJ2-7; D is possibly TRBD2 (5 bases). The CDR3 runs 13 residues. The ends were cut back, 6 bases at V and 2 bases at J, with 11 bases in the middle. CDR3 bases: TGTGCCAGCAGCTTGACGGGAACCTACGAGCAGTACTTC. Protein sequence: CASSLTGTYEQYF.

CDR3: CASSSAAGNEQYF. For the CDR3, the DNA is TGCGCCAGCAGCTCGGCGGCAGGGAACGAGCAGTACTTC. The chain carries TRBV5-1 and TRBJ2-7; TRBD1 is a possible D gene (5 bases). V was shortened by 3 bases and J by 5 bases, with 12 bases between the two germline ends. The V gene's germline CDR1 is SGHRS and CDR2 YFSETQ. This CDR3 has 13 residues.

This clone was counted once. The rearrangement joins TRBV5-4 to TRBJ1-2; TRBD1 agrees at 8 bases. Germline lookup yields CDR1 SGHNT and CDR2 YYREEE (reference sequence). J gave up 8 bases and V 0 bases, and 9 bases lay outside the gene matches. The CDR3 spans 15 residues. CDR3 nucleotides: TGTGCCAGCAGCTTGGGTCTGGCAGGGGGCTTCGGCTACACCTTC. This encodes CASSLGLAGGFGYTF.

The J gene is TRBJ1-6, the V gene TRBV6-4; D is possibly TRBD1 (6 bases). The germline gives CDR1 MRHNA, CDR2 SNTAGT. The length of the CDR3 is 17 residues. V lost 6 bases and J lost 6, with 21 bases in between. The CDR3 nucleotides are TGTGCCAGCAGATCCCATCCCAAGACAGGCCTTAATTCACCCCTCCACTTT. Protein product: CASRSHPKTGLNSPLHF.

The gene calls are TRBV7-3 and TRBJ2-1; D not resolved. Germline V CDR1 and CDR2: SGHTA, FQGTGA. With 1 base removed from V and 11 bases from J, the gap between germline ends came to 12 bases. The CDR3 loop spans 13 amino acids. In DNA, the CDR3 is TGTGCCAGCAGCTTAAGGAGTCCAGATAAGCAGTTCTTC. Amino acids: CASSLRSPDKQFF.

The CDR3 sequence: CASSVRQGSNEKLFF. The CDR3 coding sequence is TGTGCCAGCAGCGTAAGACAGGGTTCTAATGAAAAACTGTTTTTT. The chain couples TRBV9 to TRBJ1-4; 7 bases agree with TRBD1. V was pared by 1 base and J by 3 bases, with 3 bases of the junction left unmatched. The germline V gene encodes CDR1 SGDLS and CDR2 YYNGEE. There are 15 residues in the CDR3. The full variable domain, its missing parts supplied by reference TRBV9 and TRBJ1-4, is DSGVTQTPKHLITATGQRVTLRCSPRSGDLSVYWYQQSLDQGLQFLIQYYNGEERAKGNILERFSAQQFPDLHSELNLSSLELGDSALYFCASSVRQGSNEKLFFGSGTQLSVL.

The V call is TRBV27, the J call TRBJ1-1; D might be TRBD1 (5 bases). The CDR3 sequence is 15 residues long. Trimming removed 1 base at V and 6 bases at J, with 15 bases between. The germline V gene encodes CDR1 MNHEY and CDR2 SMNVEV (reference sequence). The CDR3 DNA is TGTGCCAGCAGTTTATTGGGCCCCGACAGAGCTGAAGCTTTCTTT. Protein sequence: CASSLLGPDRAEAFF.

The chain joins TRBV18 to TRBJ2-5; D is uncertain. CDR3 length equals 12 residues. Germline CDR1 KGHSH, CDR2 LQKENI. The V and J ends lost 2 bases and 4 bases respectively, with 5 bases between them. CDR3 coding DNA: TGTGCCAGCTCACCAAAGAGAGAGACCCAGTACTTC. Translated: CASSPKRETQYF.

The genes are TRBV2 and TRBJ2-1; 12 bases align to TRBD2. V gave up 2 bases and J gave up 12 bases; unmatched junction bases: 11. Germline CDR1 reads SNHLY; CDR2 reads FYNNEI. The length of the CDR3 is 16 residues. CDR3 nucleotide sequence: TGTGCCAGCAGTGAAATATGGCTAGCGGGAGGGCCGGGGCAGTTCTTC. It yields the protein CASSEIWLAGGPGQFF.

This clone was observed once. The chain links TRBV5-1 to TRBJ2-7, with 7 bases that match TRBD1. CDR3 length: 13 amino acids. Germline values: CDR1 SGHRS, CDR2 YFSETQ. Trimming took 5 bases from V and 5 from J; bases not matched to a gene: 7. CDR3 amino acids: CASRAGGKDEQYF. The CDR3 DNA reads as TGCGCCAGCAGGGCAGGGGGAAAGGACGAGCAGTACTTC.

The V gene is TRBV5-1, the J gene TRBJ2-2; D is ambiguous. Germline-derived CDR1 and CDR2 are SGHRS and YFSETQ. The V and J ends lost 3 bases and 3 bases respectively, with 18 bases between them. The CDR3 covers 17 residues. This CDR3 reads CASSWPPGFSDTGELFF. The CDR3 nucleotides read TGCGCCAGCAGCTGGCCCCCAGGTTTTAGTGACACCGGGGAGCTGTTTTTT.

The rearrangement links TRBV24-1 to TRBJ1-1; D might be TRBD1 (6 bases). Germline CDR1 reads KGHDR; CDR2 reads SFDVKD. Deletions cut 5 bases from V and 1 base from J, with 31 bases between. The length of the CDR3 is 21 residues. As DNA, the CDR3 is TGTGCCACCAGTGGACACCTCAGCCGGGGGCAACTAGCGGAGTCGAACACTGAAGCTTTCTTT. The encoded protein is CATSGHLSRGQLAESNTEAFF.

This clone was seen only once. V usage is TRBV25-1 and J usage is TRBJ2-4; 9 bases align to TRBD2. This CDR3 has 15 amino acids. Germline trimming cut 5 bases from V and 6 bases from J; bases unmatched to any gene: 8. Germline V gene data show CDR1 as MGHDK and CDR2 as SYGVNS. CDR3 sequence (DNA): TGTGCCAGCAGTACTGTTAGCGGGAGAGGAAACATTCAGTACTTC. Translating it yields CASSTVSGRGNIQYF.

The J gene is TRBJ1-2, the V gene TRBV11-2; TRBD1 matches at 7 bases. From germline, CDR1 is SGHAT and CDR2 FQNNGV. V lost 0 bases to trimming and J lost 4 bases; unmatched junction nucleotides: 5. This CDR3 is built from 15 residues. The DNA of the CDR3 is TGTGCCAGCAGCTTAGATGTCAGGGGGACCTATGGCTACACCTTC. Protein: CASSLDVRGTYGYTF. The whole variable domain, filled in from reference TRBV11-2 and TRBJ1-2, reads EAGVAQSPRYKIIEKRQSVAFWCNPISGHATLYWYQQILGQGPKLLIQFQNNGVVDDSQLPKDRFSAERLKGVDSTLKIQPAKLEDSAVYLCASSLDVRGTYGYTFGSGTRLTVV.

The chain uses TRBV5-1 and TRBJ1-5; D might be TRBD1 (6 bases). The germline gives CDR1 SGHRS, CDR2 YFSETQ. Deletions cut 0 bases from V and 9 bases from J, with 13 bases between. CDR3 length: 14 amino acids. In DNA form, the CDR3 reads TGCGCCAGCAGCTTGGGACAGGATGTAGGGCCCCAGCATTTT. Residues: CASSLGQDVGPQHF. Together with reference TRBV5-1 and TRBJ1-5, the CDR3 gives the full variable domain: KAGVTQTPRYLIKTRGQQVTLSCSPISGHRSVSWYQQTPGQGLQFLFEYFSETQRNKGNFPGRFSGRQFSNSRSEMNVSTLELGDSALYLCASSLGQDVGPQHFGDGTRLSIL.

J is TRBJ2-5 and V is TRBV19; the match to TRBD1 covers 9 bases. Germline CDR1 LNHDA, CDR2 SQIVND (reference sequence). Germline trimming cut 3 bases from V and 5 bases from J; bases unmatched to any gene: 4. The CDR3 has 14 amino acids. The CDR3 loop reads CASSIWTGDETQYF. CDR3 sequence (DNA): TGTGCCAGTAGTATTTGGACAGGGGATGAGACCCAGTACTTC.

This clone was picked up a small number of times. This chain joins TRBV20-1 and TRBJ2-7; 10 bases align to TRBD1. Germline V gives CDR1 DFQATT, CDR2 SNEGSKA (reference sequence). CDR3 size: 19 residues. With V trimmed by 3 bases and J by 0 bases, 17 bases remained unmatched. CDR3 nucleotides: TGCAGTGCTAGTAGTTTGCGGGACAGGGGTCGCGAAACCTCCTACGAGCAGTACTTC. It yields the protein CSASSLRDRGRETSYEQYF.

This chain joins TRBV5-1 and TRBJ2-1, with 8 positions matching TRBD2. Germline assignment: CDR1 SGHRS and CDR2 YFSETQ. CDR3 size: 14 residues. Trimming took 0 bases from V and 9 from J; bases not matched to a gene: 5. The CDR3 loop reads CASSLGAGAPEQFF. DNA of the CDR3: TGCGCCAGCAGCTTGGGAGCGGGAGCACCTGAGCAGTTCTTC.